One and the same sample provided the 4 T cell receptor beta chains below, sequenced in a study of beta chain features in type 1 diabetes (dated by TCRdb to the late 2010s). Receptor libraries were prepared by the immunoSEQ multiplex PCR assay. The entire amount of isolated RNA was reverse transcribed using the High Capacity cDNA Reverse Transcription Kit, so the sequenced TCRB transcripts were expressed ones. The source is immuneACCESS, and TCRdb retained only in-frame sequences with V and J called. Part of the clones is not carried over; for the studies checked, unresolved V genes explain less than half of this, and the remainder is unexplained. The sample table records some 500,000 clones; 9.5% to 12% of these occur just once. The top ten constitute 0.046% of the sample. The sample comprised naive CD4+ T cells from blood. The cell subset or site label corresponds to: true naive CD4+ T cells. These receptors all stem from a woman younger than 30 in good health.

The rearrangement joins TRBV25-1 to TRBJ2-3; no definite D call. V lost 3 bases and J 10 bases, leaving 8 bases between the germline ends. Germline V lookup: CDR1 MGHDK, CDR2 SYGVNS. The CDR3 extends over 11 amino acids. CDR3 sequence (DNA): TGTGCCAGCAGTGATGGGTCCCCGCAGTATTTT. The encoded protein is CASSDGSPQYF.

The chain carries TRBV7-9 and TRBJ2-1, with unresolved D. CDR3 length: 14 amino acids. V shed 1 base and J shed 4 bases, with 8 bases lying between them. The germline V gene encodes CDR1 SEHNR and CDR2 FQNEAQ (reference sequence). The CDR3 loop reads CASSLVVPYNEQFF. CDR3 in DNA: TGTGCCAGCAGCTTAGTAGTTCCATACAATGAGCAGTTCTTC.

In its sample, this clone was seen a few times. This sequence joins TRBV4-1 and TRBJ2-4; unclear D gene. Germline V lookup: CDR1 MGHRA, CDR2 YSYEKL. The CDR3 is 12 residues long. The V and J ends lost 2 bases and 4 bases respectively, with 3 bases between them. CDR3 protein: CASSQSKNIQYF. CDR3 nucleotides: TGCGCCAGCAGCCAATCTAAAAACATTCAGTACTTC.

The chain carries TRBV12-2 and TRBJ1-5. TRBV12-2 is a pseudogene segment. This CDR3 is built from 12 residues. The CDR3 is CASRLVYQPQHF. The CDR3 DNA follows: TGTGCAAGTCGCTTAGTGTATCAGCCCCAGCATTTT.